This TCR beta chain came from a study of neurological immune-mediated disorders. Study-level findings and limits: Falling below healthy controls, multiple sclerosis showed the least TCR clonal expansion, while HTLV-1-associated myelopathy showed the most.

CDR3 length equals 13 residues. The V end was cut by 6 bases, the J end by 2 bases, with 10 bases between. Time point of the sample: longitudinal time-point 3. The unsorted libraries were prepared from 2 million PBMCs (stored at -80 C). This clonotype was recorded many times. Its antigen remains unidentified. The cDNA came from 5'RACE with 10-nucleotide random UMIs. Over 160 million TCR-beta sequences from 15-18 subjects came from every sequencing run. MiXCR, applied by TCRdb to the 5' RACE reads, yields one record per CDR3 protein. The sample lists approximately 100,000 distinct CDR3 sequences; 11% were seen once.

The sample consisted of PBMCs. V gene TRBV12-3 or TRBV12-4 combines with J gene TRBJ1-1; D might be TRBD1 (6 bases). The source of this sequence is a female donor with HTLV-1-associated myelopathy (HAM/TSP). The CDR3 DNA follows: TGTGCCAGCAGCCCGGGACAAAACACTGAAGCTTTCTTT. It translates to CASSPGQNTEAFF.